Listed below are T cell receptor beta chains from one sample, sequenced in a study of sequential checkpoint blockade in melanoma. Assay used: immunoSEQ multiplex PCR; TCRdb lists only in-frame clones, some missing. The sample lists about 9,600 clones; nearly 25% were seen once. Sample: tumor tissue (inferred from file names), taken from a patient given nivolumab and ipilimumab in sequence. The receptors stem from a human donor with melanoma. Both conserved end residues are part of each CDR3. Each record gives: V gene, J gene, D gene, clone size, CDR3 protein, CDR3 DNA. D genes are given only for firm matches. The size field is filled for only some rows; it gives once, few, many or a size class.

TRBV14	TRBJ2-3	.	.	CASSQGTLGPDTQYF	TGTGCCAGCAGCCAAGGGACCCTGGGCCCAGATACGCAGTATTTT
TRBV28	TRBJ1-5	.	few	CASSIGQGRNQPQHF	TGTGCCAGCAGTATTGGGCAGGGGAGGAATCAGCCCCAGCATTTT
TRBV28	TRBJ2-7	.	few	CASTTGGGAYEQYF	TGTGCCAGCACTACGGGGGGCGGAGCCTACGAGCAGTACTTC
TRBV11-3	TRBJ1-1	.	.	CASSLRTGWGEVGTEAFF	TGTGCCAGCAGCCTCCGGACGGGATGGGGAGAGGTGGGCACTGAAGCTTTCTTT
TRBV5-1	TRBJ2-1	TRBD2	.	CASSLAGGSSYNEQFF	TGCGCCAGCAGCTTGGCCGGCGGGAGCTCCTACAATGAGCAGTTCTTC
TRBV1	TRBJ2-2	.	few	CASSQGQINTGELFF	TGCGCCAGCAGCCAAGGACAGATAAACACCGGGGAGCTGTTTTTT
TRBV11-3	TRBJ2-1	.	.	CASSSLGAGPIVTYNEQFF	TGTGCCAGCAGCTCCCTAGGGGCGGGACCAATAGTTACCTACAATGAGCAGTTCTTC
TRBV6-8	TRBJ2-5	TRBD1	medium-sized	CASRFWGQNQETQYF	TGTGCCAGCAGGTTCTGGGGACAGAACCAAGAGACCCAGTACTTC
TRBV11-3	TRBJ2-3	TRBD2	.	CASSDGTSGRSDTQYF	TGTGCCAGCAGCGATGGGACTAGCGGGAGATCAGATACGCAGTATTTT
TRBV19	TRBJ2-2	TRBD1	.	CATMRTGRTGELFF	TGTGCTACTATGAGGACAGGGCGAACCGGGGAGCTGTTTTTT
TRBV19	TRBJ2-1	.	.	CASLRGDEQFF	TGTGCCAGTCTCAGGGGGGATGAGCAGTTCTTC
TRBV29-1	TRBJ2-3	TRBD1	once	CSVGGDRGSADTQYF	TGCAGCGTCGGTGGGGACAGGGGATCAGCAGATACGCAGTATTTT
TRBV15	TRBJ2-3	.	few	CATSRDSSSTDTQYF	TGTGCCACCAGCAGAGACAGTTCTAGCACAGATACGCAGTATTTT
TRBV5-1	TRBJ2-2	.	.	CASSLRPDPNGELFF	TGCGCCAGCAGCTTACGTCCCGACCCAAACGGGGAGCTGTTTTTT
TRBV11-3	TRBJ2-2	.	.	CASSLLSGAPGELFF	TGTGCCAGCAGCTTGTTGTCGGGGGCTCCCGGGGAGCTGTTTTTT
TRBV7-7	TRBJ1-1	TRBD1	many	CASSGRIQGSTEAFF	TGTGCCAGCAGCGGACGAATACAGGGGAGCACTGAAGCTTTCTTT
TRBV15	TRBJ2-5	.	medium-sized	CATSRGSPRLEEQETQYF	TGTGCCACCAGCAGAGGATCACCCAGACTGGAGGAACAAGAGACCCAGTACTTC
TRBV19	TRBJ1-4	.	.	CASSILNEKLFF	TGTGCCAGTAGTATACTCAATGAAAAACTGTTTTTT
TRBV6-8	TRBJ1-1	TRBD1	many	CAISVTGTVNTEAFF	TGTGCCATCAGCGTTACCGGGACAGTGAACACTGAAGCTTTCTTT
TRBV6-8	TRBJ1-1	TRBD1	few	CASSPTTDRVGEAFF	TGTGCCAGCAGCCCCACCACGGACAGGGTTGGTGAAGCTTTCTTT
TRBV11-3	TRBJ2-3	.	.	CASSLVGVYTDTQYF	TGTGCCAGCAGCTTGGTGGGGGTCTACACAGATACGCAGTATTTT
TRBV4-1	TRBJ2-3	.	many	CASSQGVQRAADTQYF	TGCGCCAGCAGCCAAGGAGTTCAGAGGGCGGCAGATACGCAGTATTTT
TRBV19	TRBJ1-1	.	.	CASSTRQTANTEAFF	TGTGCCAGTAGTACACGACAGACAGCGAACACTGAAGCTTTCTTT
TRBV18	TRBJ2-6	.	.	CASSPRTASSGANVLTF	TGTGCCAGCTCACCCCGGACGGCCAGCTCTGGGGCCAACGTCCTGACTTTC
TRBV28	TRBJ1-1	.	.	CASSSPNTGRKAFF	TGTGCCAGCAGTTCCCCGAACACCGGGAGAAAAGCTTTCTTT
TRBV19	TRBJ1-5	.	.	CASSHRENQPQHF	TGTGCCAGTAGTCACAGGGAGAATCAGCCCCAGCATTTT
TRBV6-8	TRBJ1-1	.	.	CASSSQAVEAFF	TGTGCCAGCAGTTCCCAAGCTGTGGAGGCTTTCTTT
TRBV29-1	TRBJ1-2	TRBD1	medium-sized	CSVYGTGESYGYTF	TGCAGCGTTTACGGTACAGGGGAGTCGTATGGCTACACCTTC
TRBV19	TRBJ2-3	TRBD2	few	CASSPILRLAGPTDTQYF	TGTGCCAGTAGCCCGATTCTCCGACTAGCTGGTCCGACAGATACGCAGTATTTT
TRBV29-1	TRBJ2-7	TRBD1	medium-sized	CSVAGQAINEQYF	TGCAGCGTTGCGGGACAGGCTATCAACGAGCAGTACTTC
TRBV6-8	TRBJ1-1	TRBD1	.	CASSSADRAEAFF	TGTGCCAGCAGTTCCGCCGACAGGGCTGAAGCTTTCTTT
TRBV11-3	TRBJ1-1	TRBD1	many	CASSATQGMNTEAFF	TGTGCCAGCAGCGCGACACAGGGGATGAACACTGAAGCTTTCTTT